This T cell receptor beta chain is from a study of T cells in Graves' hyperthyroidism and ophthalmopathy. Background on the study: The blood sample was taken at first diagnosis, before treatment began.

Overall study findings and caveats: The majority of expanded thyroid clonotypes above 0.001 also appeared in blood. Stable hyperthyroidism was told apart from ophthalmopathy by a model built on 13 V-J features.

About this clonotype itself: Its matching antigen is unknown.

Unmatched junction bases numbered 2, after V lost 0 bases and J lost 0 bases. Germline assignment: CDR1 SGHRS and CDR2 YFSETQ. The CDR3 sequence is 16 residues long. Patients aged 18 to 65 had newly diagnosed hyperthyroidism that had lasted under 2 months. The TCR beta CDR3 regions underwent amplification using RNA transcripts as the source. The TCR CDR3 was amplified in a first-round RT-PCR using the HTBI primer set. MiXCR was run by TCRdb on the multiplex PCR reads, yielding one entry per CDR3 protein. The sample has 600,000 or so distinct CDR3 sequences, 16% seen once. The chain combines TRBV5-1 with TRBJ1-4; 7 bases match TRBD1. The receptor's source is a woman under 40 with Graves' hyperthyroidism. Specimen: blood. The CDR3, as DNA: TGCGCCAGCAGCTTGGAAGGGGGCCCAACTAATGAAAAACTGTTTTTT. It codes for CASSLEGGPTNEKLFF.